Below are 29 T cell receptor beta chains sequenced from a single sample in a study of T cell changes during pregnancy in multiple sclerosis. The data were produced by immunoSEQ multiplex PCR, yet TCRdb's version contains in-frame clones alone and is incomplete. The data show approximately 98,000 clones, 90% to 95% seen once. The sequencing used peripheral blood, collected after pregnancy. The receptors were gathered from a female donor in good health, enrolled as a control in a pregnancy study.

The chain couples TRBV15 to TRBJ1-5; D perhaps matches TRBD1 (5 bases). CDR1 and CDR2 from the germline V gene are LNHNV and YYDKDF (reference sequence). This CDR3 has 16 amino acids. V was pared by 3 bases and J by 2 bases, with 14 bases between. For the CDR3, the DNA is TGTGCCACCAGCAGGGACCAGGGTTACGGCAATCAGCCCCAGCATTTT. The encoded protein is CATSRDQGYGNQPQHF.

The chain couples TRBV5-1 to TRBJ2-7; the match to TRBD1 covers 8 bases. CDR3 size: 14 residues. CDR1 and CDR2 (germline): SGHRS, YFSETQ. Trimming cost V 4 bases and J 3 bases; bases outside gene matches: 6. CDR3 nucleotide sequence: TGCGCCAGCAGCCTGGGAGACAGGGGCTACGAGCAGTACTTC. It codes for CASSLGDRGYEQYF.

This clone was seen a single time. This chain connects TRBV27 to TRBJ2-7; tentative D call: TRBD2 (5 bases). The CDR3 runs 14 residues. Trimming removed 3 bases at V and 11 bases at J, with 20 bases between. Germline-derived CDR1 and CDR2 are MNHEY and SMNVEV (reference sequence). CDR3 DNA: TGTGCCAGCAGTTTTCGGGCGGGTTCCTACAGCGAGTACTTC. This codes for CASSFRAGSYSEYF.

J is TRBJ2-5 and V is TRBV10-3; 9 bases map to TRBD1. This CDR3 has 16 residues. With 2 bases clipped from V and 2 bases from J, the junction kept 6 bases outside the gene matches. Germline V lookup: CDR1 ENHRY, CDR2 SYGVKD. The CDR3 here is CAISERGTGSQETQYF. For the CDR3, the DNA is TGTGCCATCAGTGAGAGGGGGACAGGGTCTCAAGAGACCCAGTACTTC.

This sequence joins TRBV13 and TRBJ1-1; D is uncertain. Trimming removed 1 base from V and 1 base from J, with 10 bases in between. The germline V gene has CDR1 PRHDT and CDR2 FYEKMQ (reference sequence). The length of the CDR3 is 15 residues. The CDR3 spells CASSLAGGWNTEAFF. CDR3 in DNA: TGTGCCAGCAGCTTAGCGGGAGGGTGGAACACTGAAGCTTTCTTT.

The chain recombines TRBV25-1 with TRBJ2-7, with D perhaps matching TRBD2 (5 bases). Per germline, CDR1 MGHDK and CDR2 SYGVNS. The CDR3 covers 10 residues. Trimming removed 8 bases at V and 4 bases at J, with 6 bases between. CDR3 nucleotide sequence: TGTGCCAGCGGGAGTTACGAGCAGTACTTC. Translation gives CASGSYEQYF.

V is TRBV13 and J is TRBJ2-7; 7 nucleotides match TRBD2. The V gene's germline CDR1 is PRHDT and CDR2 FYEKMQ (reference sequence). This CDR3 region has 14 residues. Trimming cost V 0 bases and J 5 bases; bases outside gene matches: 4. The CDR3 loop is CASSLGSGIHEQYF. The DNA for the CDR3 is TGTGCCAGCAGCTTAGGGAGCGGGATCCACGAGCAGTACTTC.

V usage is TRBV5-5 and J usage is TRBJ2-7, with 7 bases matching TRBD2. There are 18 residues in the CDR3. CDR1 and CDR2 from the germline V gene are SGHKS and YYEKEE (reference sequence). V lost 2 bases, J lost 0 bases, and 14 bases stayed unmatched. CDR3 loop: CASSLSHVTGGSSYEQYF. The DNA for the CDR3 is TGTGCCAGCAGCTTAAGCCACGTAACGGGGGGAAGCTCCTACGAGCAGTACTTC.

The CDR3 region is CASSEAHTGGKFF. CDR3 in DNA: TGTGCCAGCAGTGAAGCGCATACAGGGGGCAAGTTCTTC. The genes are TRBV2 and TRBJ2-1, with TRBD1 identical over 9 bases. The ends lost 0 bases at V and 14 bases at J; junction bases unmatched: 5. Germline CDR1 reads SNHLY; CDR2 reads FYNNEI. The CDR3 covers 13 residues.

V usage is TRBV7-8 and J usage is TRBJ2-1; maybe TRBD1 (6 bases). The V end lost 5 bases, the J end lost 0 bases, and 14 bases lay between the germline ends. The CDR3 is made up of 16 amino acids. The germline gives CDR1 SGHVS, CDR2 FQNEAQ. The CDR3 region has the DNA TGTGCCAGCAGCCCCCGGGACACGAGCTCCTACAATGAGCAGTTCTTC. Amino acids: CASSPRDTSSYNEQFF.

This chain uses TRBV28 with TRBJ2-3; 10 bases are a match to TRBD1. Germline V gives CDR1 MDHEN, CDR2 SYDVKM. The CDR3 covers 14 residues. Germline trimming cut 8 bases from V and 3 bases from J; bases unmatched to any gene: 5. In DNA form, the CDR3 reads TGTGCCAGCGCCGGGACAGGGGTGACAGATACGCAGTATTTT. Amino acids: CASAGTGVTDTQYF.

This chain joins TRBV7-6 and TRBJ2-6; unclear D gene. The CDR3 runs 11 residues. Germline values: CDR1 SGHVS, CDR2 FNYEAQ. V lost 6 bases, J lost 5 bases, and 2 bases lay in between. The CDR3 bases are TGTGCCAGCAGTAGGGCCAACGTCCTGACTTTC. Its protein is CASSRANVLTF. Complete variable domain (other parts from reference TRBV7-6 and TRBJ2-6): GAGVSQSPRYKVTKRGQDVALRCDPISGHVSLYWYRQALGQGPEFLTYFNYEAQQDKSGLPNDRFSAERPEGSISTLTIQRTEQRDSAMYRCASSRANVLTFGAGSRLTVL.

This sequence joins TRBV11-1 and TRBJ1-1; 7 nucleotides match TRBD1. Per the germline V gene, CDR1 is SGHAT and CDR2 is FQDESV (reference sequence). The ends lost 0 bases at V and 5 bases at J; junction bases unmatched: 12. The CDR3 totals 17 residues. The CDR3 sequence: CASSLANRGMLWTEAFF. In DNA, the CDR3 is TGTGCCAGCAGCTTAGCGAACAGGGGAATGTTATGGACTGAAGCTTTCTTT. The variable domain in full, with the rest retrieved from reference TRBV11-1 and TRBJ1-1, is EAEVAQSPRYKITEKSQAVAFWCDPISGHATLYWYRQILGQGPELLVQFQDESVVDDSQLPKDRFSAERLKGVDSTLKIQPAELGDSAMYLCASSLANRGMLWTEAFFGQGTRLTVV.

J is TRBJ1-2 and V is TRBV29-1, with 7 bases aligning to TRBD1. The CDR3 consists of 15 residues. CDR1 SQVTM and CDR2 ANQGSEA come from the germline V gene. With 0 bases clipped from V and 5 bases from J, the junction kept 9 bases outside the gene matches. The CDR3: CSVEEGSGRGYGYTF. Written as DNA, the CDR3 is TGCAGCGTTGAAGAAGGATCGGGCAGGGGGTATGGCTACACCTTC.

The chain couples TRBV6-5 to TRBJ2-5, with TRBD1 as a possible D gene (5 bases). Trimming removed 5 bases from V and 9 bases from J, with 13 bases in between. In germline, CDR1 is MNHEY, CDR2 SVGAGI. The CDR3 is made up of 12 amino acids. The chain's CDR3 is CASSGNVGPQYF. The CDR3, as DNA: TGTGCCAGCAGTGGGAACGTGGGGCCCCAGTACTTC.

V gene TRBV11-2 combines with J gene TRBJ1-2, with D possibly being TRBD1 (5 bases). Germline loops: CDR1 SGHAT, CDR2 FQNNGV. V was clipped by 5 bases and J by 4 bases, with 14 bases between them. The CDR3 extends over 14 amino acids. This CDR3 reads CASSPGGIGYGYTF. The CDR3, as DNA: TGTGCCAGCAGCCCGGGGGGTATCGGCTATGGCTACACCTTC.

The chain carries TRBV4-2 and TRBJ2-1, with D possibly matching TRBD1 (5 bases). Germline V CDR1 and CDR2: LGHNA, YNFKEQ. The CDR3 spans 13 residues. Trimming removed 1 base from V and 8 bases from J, with 9 bases in between. The CDR3 DNA is TGTGCCAGCAGCCAAGTAGGGGCGCATGAGCAGTTCTTC. Translating gives CASSQVGAHEQFF.

The chain links TRBV4-1 to TRBJ2-3; 13 bases are a match to TRBD2. The CDR3 loop spans 16 amino acids. CDR1 MGHRA and CDR2 YSYEKL come from the germline V gene. The V segment lost 5 bases and the J segment 4 bases; nucleotides outside the gene matches: 6. CDR3 nucleotide sequence: TGCGCCAGCAGCGGGGGACTAGCGGGAATAGCAGATACGCAGTATTTT. Amino acid sequence: CASSGGLAGIADTQYF.

This clone was recorded only once. This chain links TRBV18 with TRBJ2-7; TRBD1 might be the D (5 bases). The CDR3 is made up of 12 amino acids. V lost 6 bases and J lost 5, with 11 bases in between. CDR1 is KGHSH, CDR2 LQKENI, per germline. CDR3 residues: CASSYDSNEQYF. In nucleotides, the CDR3 is TGTGCCAGCTCCTATGACAGTAACGAGCAGTACTTC.

V and J are TRBV27 and TRBJ1-5; possibly TRBD1 for D (5 bases). The CDR3 consists of 15 residues. With 6 bases removed from V and 0 bases from J, the gap between germline ends came to 12 bases. Germline loops: CDR1 MNHEY, CDR2 SMNVEV (reference sequence). Here the CDR3 DNA reads TGTGCCAGCAGGGGGCAGGGATATAGCAATCAGCCCCAGCATTTT. Its protein product is CASRGQGYSNQPQHF.

A few counts support this clone. The identical CDR3 is also encoded by other nucleotide sequences in the sample. The chain has TRBV5-1 and TRBJ2-7, with D unclear. CDR3 length: 13 amino acids. Per germline, CDR1 SGHRS and CDR2 YFSETQ. Deletions cut 0 bases from V and 3 bases from J, with 7 bases between. The CDR3 sequence: CASSLAAGYEQYF. CDR3 nucleotide sequence: TGCGCCAGCAGCTTGGCGGCAGGCTACGAGCAGTACTTC.

The chain combines TRBV6-1 with TRBJ2-1, with TRBD2 identical over 13 bases. This CDR3 contains 15 residues. J gave up 6 bases and V 7 bases, and 6 bases lay outside the gene matches. CDR1 and CDR2 (germline): MNHNS, SASEGT. The CDR3 coding sequence is TGTGCCAGCACACCGCGGACTAGCGGGGGCAATGAGCAGTTCTTC. Translation: CASTPRTSGGNEQFF.

The chain has TRBV5-5 and TRBJ1-1; D possibly corresponds to TRBD1 (5 bases). The CDR3 spans 13 residues. V was shortened by 1 base and J by 3 bases, with 7 bases between the two germline ends. The germline gives CDR1 SGHKS, CDR2 YYEKEE (reference sequence). The CDR3 DNA reads as TGTGCCAGCAGCTTGAGGGGTTACACTGAAGCTTTCTTT. Translation: CASSLRGYTEAFF.

The CDR3 DNA is TGTGCCAGCTCACCAAACAGGGGGCGCGCCGGGGAGCTGTTTTTT. Protein: CASSPNRGRAGELFF. V usage is TRBV18 and J usage is TRBJ2-2, with 9 bases identical to TRBD1. V lost 2 bases, J lost 6 bases, and 4 bases stayed unmatched. This CDR3 comprises 15 residues. Germline CDR1 reads KGHSH; CDR2 reads LQKENI.

This rearrangement joins TRBV19 to TRBJ1-4; perhaps TRBD1 as D (6 bases). With 6 bases removed from V and 8 bases from J, the gap between germline ends came to 22 bases. The CDR3 is 16 amino acids. Germline lookup yields CDR1 LNHDA and CDR2 SQIVND (reference sequence). DNA for the CDR3: TGTGCCAGTAGATCCCTTGGGGGGGCCAGCGGGGAAAAACTGTTTTTT. Amino acid sequence: CASRSLGGASGEKLFF.

The chain couples TRBV5-1 to TRBJ2-1; perhaps TRBD2 as D (7 bases). The CDR3 has 16 amino acids. Trimming cost V 0 bases and J 2 bases, with 12 bases left between them. CDR1 and CDR2 (germline): SGHRS, YFSETQ. The CDR3 sequence: CASSLEGGGPYNEQFF. DNA for the CDR3: TGCGCCAGCAGCTTGGAGGGCGGGGGCCCCTACAATGAGCAGTTCTTC.

The genes are TRBV7-9 and TRBJ2-5; TRBD1 agrees at 8 bases. CDR3 length: 15 amino acids. Germline values: CDR1 SEHNR, CDR2 FQNEAQ (reference sequence). Trimming took 6 bases from V and 2 from J; bases not matched to a gene: 8. CDR3 amino acids: CASSSPGDRQETQYF. In DNA form, the CDR3 reads TGTGCCAGCAGTTCCCCCGGGGACAGGCAAGAGACCCAGTACTTC.

This sequence joins TRBV30 and TRBJ1-2, with 7 bases fitting TRBD1. CDR3 length: 12 residues. CDR1 and CDR2 from the germline V gene are GTSNPN and SVGIG (reference sequence). V lost 3 bases to trimming and J lost 4 bases; unmatched junction nucleotides: 2. CDR3 loop: CAWRGDSYGYTF. The CDR3 DNA is TGTGCCTGGAGGGGGGACAGCTATGGCTACACCTTC.

The chain has TRBV7-3 and TRBJ2-2, with D possibly being TRBD1 (5 bases). Deletions cut 1 base from V and 3 bases from J, with 9 bases between. Germline-derived CDR1 and CDR2 are SGHTA and FQGTGA. The CDR3 runs to 15 residues. CDR3 amino acids: CASSLMGHDTGELFF. The CDR3 DNA follows: TGTGCCAGCAGCTTAATGGGGCATGACACCGGGGAGCTGTTTTTT.